This T cell receptor (beta chain) was sequenced in a study of blood T cells in healthy people across ages. As concerns this clonotype: Germline and junction disagree at one end, which may indicate a read error.

Each donor had around 11 milliliters of peripheral blood drawn. The CDR3 is 12 residues long. CDR1 and CDR2 (germline): DFQATT, SNEGSKA (reference sequence). For the second PCR, which ran for roughly 6 to 11 cycles, a sample-barcoded 5' primer and a J-beta primer mix were used. All cDNA molecules were each tagged by a template-switch adaptor with 12 random nucleotides. In TCRdb, the 5' RACE reads were re-called with MiXCR into one record per CDR3 protein. The data hold some 1.5 million distinct CDR3 sequences, with roughly 27% observed a single time. The specimen was blood. The receptor was isolated from a woman in her twenties or thirties in good health. V and J are TRBV20-1 and TRBJ1-2; 7 bases match TRBD1. The CDR3 is CRATGTVYGYTF. In nucleotides, the CDR3 is TGCAGGGCTACCGGGACAGTGTATGGCTACACCTTC.